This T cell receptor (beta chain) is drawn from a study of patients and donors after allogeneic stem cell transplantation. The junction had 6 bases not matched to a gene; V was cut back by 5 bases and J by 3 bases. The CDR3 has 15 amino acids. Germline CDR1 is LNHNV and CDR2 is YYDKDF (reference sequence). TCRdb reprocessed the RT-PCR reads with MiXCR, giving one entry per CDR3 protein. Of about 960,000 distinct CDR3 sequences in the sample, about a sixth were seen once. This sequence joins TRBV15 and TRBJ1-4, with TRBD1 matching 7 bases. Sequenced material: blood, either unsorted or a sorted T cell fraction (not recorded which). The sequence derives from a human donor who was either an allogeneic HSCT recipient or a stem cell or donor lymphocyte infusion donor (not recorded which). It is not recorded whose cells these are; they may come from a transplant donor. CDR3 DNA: TGTGCCACCAGCGGTAACAGGGGCCCTAATGAAAAACTGTTTTTT. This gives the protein CATSGNRGPNEKLFF. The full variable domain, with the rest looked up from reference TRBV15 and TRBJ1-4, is DAMVIQNPRYQVTQFGKPVTLSCSQTLNHNVMYWYQQKSSQAPKLLFHYYDKDFNNEADTPDNFQSRRPNTSFCFLDIRSPGLGDTAMYLCATSGNRGPNEKLFFGSGTQLSVL.